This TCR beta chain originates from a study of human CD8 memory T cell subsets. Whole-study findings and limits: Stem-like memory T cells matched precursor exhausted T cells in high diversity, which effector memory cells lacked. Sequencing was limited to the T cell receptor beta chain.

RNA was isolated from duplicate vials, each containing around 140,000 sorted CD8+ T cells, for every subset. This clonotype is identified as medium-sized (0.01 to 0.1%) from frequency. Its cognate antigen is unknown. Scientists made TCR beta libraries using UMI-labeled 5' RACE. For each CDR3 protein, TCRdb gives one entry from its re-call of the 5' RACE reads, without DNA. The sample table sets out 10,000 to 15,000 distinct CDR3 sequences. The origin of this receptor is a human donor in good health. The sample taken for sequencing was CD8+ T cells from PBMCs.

The CDR3 here is CASSLAGGSEQYF. The genes are TRBV27 and TRBJ2-7; TCRdb proposes TRBD2, but this gene call is untestable without DNA. CDR1 MNHEY and CDR2 SMNVEV come from the germline V gene (reference sequence). The CDR3 runs to 13 residues.